Shown below are 32 T cell receptor beta chains from a single sample sequenced in a study of T-cell memory formation after mild COVID-19. TCRdb reanalysed the 5' RACE reads using MiXCR and keeps one entry per CDR3 protein. The sample has under 250,000 distinct CDR3 sequences, over 15% seen once. The sample comprised PBMCs or a T cell subset sorted from them (not recorded which). Receptor source: an adult woman who had mild COVID-19 (a few samples of this study predate the infection). Cell type and time point are not known.

This clonotype was observed a handful of times. The chain combines TRBV10-3 with TRBJ2-7, with TRBD2 matching 8 bases. Germline V lookup: CDR1 ENHRY, CDR2 SYGVKD. The V segment lost 0 bases and the J segment 2 bases; nucleotides outside the gene matches: 3. The CDR3 sequence is 15 residues long. This chain's CDR3 is CAISESSGGPYEQYF. The CDR3 DNA sequence: TGTGCCATCAGTGAGTCTTCGGGAGGGCCCTACGAGCAGTACTTC.

The CDR3 DNA reads as TGCGCCAGCAGCCGGGGAAGGGGGACTAATGAAAAACTGTTTTTT. Its translation is CASSRGRGTNEKLFF. This rearrangement joins TRBV5-1 to TRBJ1-4; weak D call: TRBD1 (6 bases). The germline gives CDR1 SGHRS, CDR2 YFSETQ. The V end lost 4 bases, the J end lost 2 bases, and 12 bases lay between the germline ends. CDR3 length: 15 residues.

This clonotype was detected a few times. V is TRBV2 and J is TRBJ2-7, with TRBD1 identical over 10 bases. This CDR3 contains 14 residues. Germline V lookup: CDR1 SNHLY, CDR2 FYNNEI. V was pared by 5 bases and J by 4 bases, with 5 bases of the junction left unmatched. As DNA, the CDR3 is TGTGCCAGCAGTTCGGACAGGGGGTTGTACGAGCAGTACTTC. Residues: CASSSDRGLYEQYF.

This clonotype was seen more than once but under ten times. This chain connects TRBV3-1 to TRBJ2-2; D may be TRBD1 or TRBD2 (5 bases each). Trimming cost V 2 bases and J 7 bases, with 11 bases left between them. The germline CDR1 and CDR2 sequences are LGHDT and YNNKEL (reference sequence). CDR3 length equals 14 residues. CDR3 sequence (DNA): TGTGCCAGCAGCCAATCGGGGCATAACGGGGAGCTGTTTTTT. As protein: CASSQSGHNGELFF.

This clonotype was seen a few times. This chain uses TRBV4-1 with TRBJ1-5; the match to TRBD1 covers 8 bases. V was pared by 4 bases and J by 6 bases, with 8 bases of the junction left unmatched. CDR3 length equals 15 residues. Germline loops: CDR1 MGHRA, CDR2 YSYEKL. This chain's CDR3 is CASSRGQGVGQPQHF. DNA for the CDR3: TGCGCCAGCAGCCGAGGACAGGGTGTGGGTCAGCCCCAGCATTTT.

The rearrangement uses TRBV7-3 and TRBJ2-2; D not resolved. Germline V gene sequence: CDR1 SGHTA, CDR2 FQGTGA. The V gene lost 1 base and the J gene lost 3 bases, with 6 bases spanning the gap. The CDR3 runs to 14 residues. The CDR3 region is CASSLSRDTGELFF. Here the CDR3 DNA reads TGTGCCAGCAGCTTAAGTAGAGACACCGGGGAGCTGTTTTTT.

This clonotype was seen a handful of times. The chain links TRBV12-3 or TRBV12-4 to TRBJ1-6, with no clear D. This CDR3 is 14 amino acids long. V was cut by 3 bases and J by 5 bases, with 8 bases left in between. CDR3 protein: CASSFAGDNSPLHF. The CDR3 nucleotides are TGTGCCAGCAGTTTCGCCGGAGATAATTCACCCCTCCACTTT.

This clonotype was seen a handful of times. V usage is TRBV12-3 or TRBV12-4 and J usage is TRBJ2-3; 11 bases are shared with TRBD2. The V and J ends lost 6 bases and 0 bases, in that order; junction bases with no gene match: 11. The CDR3 covers 18 residues. CDR3 residues: CASSTSMGLAASTDTQYF. The CDR3 DNA reads as TGTGCCAGCAGCACCAGCATGGGACTAGCGGCAAGCACAGATACGCAGTATTTT.

The chain couples TRBV12-3 or TRBV12-4 to TRBJ2-1, with D perhaps TRBD1 (5 bases). This CDR3 contains 14 residues. Trimming took off 10 bases at V and 10 bases at J, with 23 bases between the two ends. Written as DNA, the CDR3 is TGTGCCACCACGCTGGGGCCAAACGTACGAGAGCAGTTCTTC. Protein: CATTLGPNVREQFF.

V usage is TRBV20-1 and J usage is TRBJ2-7; weak D call: TRBD2 (6 bases). Trimming took 4 bases from V and 3 from J, leaving 16 bases between them. The CDR3 has 14 residues. Germline values: CDR1 DFQATT, CDR2 SNEGSKA (reference sequence). For the CDR3, the DNA is TGCAGTGCTACCCGGGGAGGACCGAACTACGAGCAGTACTTC. Its translation is CSATRGGPNYEQYF.

This clonotype was observed many times. The chain joins TRBV12-3 or TRBV12-4 to TRBJ1-5; D gene unclear. The CDR3 length is 17 residues. V lost 3 bases and J 6 bases, leaving 21 bases between the germline ends. Here the CDR3 reads CASSLGDPGIAGQPQHF. The CDR3 DNA follows: TGTGCCAGCAGTTTGGGCGATCCGGGAATTGCGGGTCAGCCCCAGCATTTT.

This clonotype was counted between two and nine times. V is TRBV20-1 and J is TRBJ1-1, with TRBD1 matching 9 bases. The V gene's germline CDR1 is DFQATT and CDR2 SNEGSKA (reference sequence). CDR3 length: 15 amino acids. Trimming at V came to 1 base and at J to 6 bases, leaving 9 bases not matched to a gene. The CDR3 sequence: CSARAQQGAGAEAFF. The CDR3 nucleotides read TGCAGTGCTAGAGCCCAACAGGGGGCGGGCGCTGAAGCTTTCTTT.

The chain couples TRBV10-3 to TRBJ2-6; D gene ambiguous. Germline V gene lookup returns CDR1 ENHRY and CDR2 SYGVKD. CDR3 size: 21 residues. The V gene lost 2 bases and the J gene lost 4 bases, with 27 bases spanning the gap. The CDR3 DNA reads as TGTGCCATCAGTGAGGACCCACCGGACCAATTCCTGCCCCTAGGGGCCAACGTCCTGACTTTC. Translating it yields CAISEDPPDQFLPLGANVLTF.

V usage is TRBV7-6 and J usage is TRBJ2-5, with 7 bases aligning to TRBD1. V shed 2 bases, J shed 3 bases, and the junction held 9 bases outside the gene matches. The CDR3 has 16 amino acids. Germline V lookup: CDR1 SGHVS, CDR2 FNYEAQ. The CDR3 bases are TGTGCCAGCAGCTTATTACAGGGGCGGCTAAAAGAGACCCAGTACTTC. Its translation is CASSLLQGRLKETQYF.

This clonotype showed up just a few times. V usage is TRBV6-4 and J usage is TRBJ2-1; D may be TRBD2 (6 bases). With 3 bases removed from V and 6 bases from J, the gap between germline ends came to 12 bases. Per the germline V gene, CDR1 is MRHNA and CDR2 is SNTAGT. The CDR3 consists of 14 residues. CDR3 in DNA: TGTGCCAGCAGTGAGGAGGGATTTGCCAATGAGCAGTTCTTC. Translation gives CASSEEGFANEQFF.

A few counts support this clonotype. This chain joins TRBV9 and TRBJ1-3; weak D call: TRBD1 (6 bases). Deletions cut 4 bases from V and 4 bases from J, with 15 bases between. CDR3 length: 15 residues. Germline V gives CDR1 SGDLS, CDR2 YYNGEE. The CDR3 loop reads CASSFWRDTGNTIYF. The CDR3 DNA reads TGTGCCAGCAGCTTTTGGCGGGACACCGGAAACACCATATATTTT. Using reference TRBV9 and TRBJ1-3 for the parts outside the CDR3, the full variable domain is DSGVTQTPKHLITATGQRVTLRCSPRSGDLSVYWYQQSLDQGLQFLIQYYNGEERAKGNILERFSAQQFPDLHSELNLSSLELGDSALYFCASSFWRDTGNTIYFGEGSWLTVV.

This clonotype was counted a few times. V and J are TRBV12-3 or TRBV12-4 and TRBJ2-3; D is possibly TRBD2 (6 bases). The CDR3 extends over 15 amino acids. V lost 5 bases, J lost 4 bases, and 16 bases lay in between. The CDR3 protein is CASSPREHGADTQYF. The CDR3 DNA reads TGTGCCAGCAGTCCCCGGGAGCATGGCGCAGATACGCAGTATTTT.

The chain joins TRBV12-3 or TRBV12-4 to TRBJ2-1; no reliable D call. V shed 8 bases and J shed 5 bases, with 13 bases lying between them. The CDR3 totals 13 residues. CDR3 loop: CASLIRLHNEQFF. The CDR3 region has the DNA TGTGCCAGCTTAATTCGGCTGCACAATGAGCAGTTCTTC.

This clonotype turned up a few times. The rearrangement links TRBV6-5 to TRBJ1-3; no reliable D call. The V end was cut by 0 bases, the J end by 0 bases, with 6 bases between. Germline CDR1 and CDR2: MNHEY and SVGAGI. This CDR3 region has 15 residues. This chain's CDR3 is CASSYSGSSGNTIYF. The CDR3 DNA reads as TGTGCCAGCAGTTACTCGGGCAGCTCTGGAAACACCATATATTTT.

This clonotype was observed many times. The chain uses TRBV11-2 and TRBJ2-3; TRBD2 matches at 8 bases. CDR1 is SGHAT, CDR2 FQNNGV, per germline. V lost 3 bases to trimming and J lost 6 bases; unmatched junction nucleotides: 8. The CDR3 runs 15 residues. The CDR3 spells CASSFSGAPRDTQYF. The CDR3 DNA reads TGTGCCAGCAGCTTTAGCGGGGCCCCCCGCGATACGCAGTATTTT.

This clonotype was seen a single time. The chain links TRBV25-1 to TRBJ1-2; possible D gene TRBD1, 5 bases. Germline V gives CDR1 MGHDK, CDR2 SYGVNS. The length of the CDR3 is 15 residues. V lost 3 bases and J lost 6, with 17 bases in between. Here the CDR3 reads CASSDLSWSGDGYTF. The CDR3, as DNA: TGTGCCAGCAGTGATCTTAGCTGGTCGGGGGATGGCTACACCTTC.

The rearrangement links TRBV3-1 to TRBJ2-7; TRBD1 might be the D (7 bases). CDR3 size: 14 residues. Germline loops: CDR1 LGHDT, CDR2 YNNKEL (reference sequence). Trimming stripped 4 bases from V and 4 bases from J, with 14 bases between. CDR3 region: CASSPMGGQYEQYF. DNA for the CDR3: TGTGCCAGCAGCCCAATGGGGGGACAGTACGAGCAGTACTTC.

This chain uses TRBV9 with TRBJ2-1, with D possibly being TRBD1 (6 bases). With 6 bases removed from V and 6 bases from J, the gap between germline ends came to 19 bases. The CDR3 spans 15 residues. Looked up from germline, CDR1 is SGDLS and CDR2 is YYNGEE. CDR3 coding DNA: TGTGCCAGCACCCCCAACAGGGAAGTTCGCAATGAGCAGTTCTTC. The encoded protein is CASTPNREVRNEQFF.

This chain connects TRBV12-3 or TRBV12-4 to TRBJ2-1, with D possibly matching TRBD1 (6 bases). The CDR3 totals 12 residues. The V end was cut by 3 bases, the J end by 11 bases, with 11 bases between. CDR3 coding DNA: TGTGCCAGCAGTTTTACAGGGAATAAGCAGTTCTTC. It yields the protein CASSFTGNKQFF.

This clonotype was counted a few times. J is TRBJ2-7 and V is TRBV3-1; 10 positions agree with TRBD1. V lost 4 bases to trimming and J lost 3 bases; unmatched junction nucleotides: 3. The germline CDR1 and CDR2 sequences are LGHDT and YNNKEL (reference sequence). The CDR3 consists of 14 residues. CDR3 residues: CASSLWDRGYEQYF. CDR3 DNA sequence: TGTGCCAGCAGCCTTTGGGACAGGGGCTACGAGCAGTACTTC.

This clonotype was seen a few times. The rearrangement uses TRBV27 and TRBJ1-2; possible D gene TRBD1, 5 bases. The CDR3 runs 15 residues. V shed 8 bases and J shed 3 bases, with 19 bases lying between them. The V gene's germline CDR1 is MNHEY and CDR2 SMNVEV (reference sequence). This chain's CDR3 is CASVGDPEGHYGYTF. The CDR3 coding sequence is TGTGCCAGCGTTGGGGACCCCGAGGGTCACTATGGCTACACCTTC.

This clonotype showed up just a few times. The rearrangement uses TRBV20-1 and TRBJ2-3, with D perhaps matching TRBD2 (5 bases). The CDR3 loop spans 14 amino acids. V gave up 7 bases and J gave up 0 bases, with 14 bases separating them. Germline V gene lookup returns CDR1 DFQATT and CDR2 SNEGSKA (reference sequence). For the CDR3, the DNA is TGCAGTGGTAAAAGCGGCCCTAGCACAGATACGCAGTATTTT. This encodes CSGKSGPSTDTQYF.

A few counts support this clonotype. The V and J genes are TRBV20-1 and TRBJ1-6; maybe TRBD1 (5 bases). The CDR3 is made up of 16 amino acids. The ends were cut back, 3 bases at V and 7 bases at J, with 19 bases in the middle. From germline, CDR1 is DFQATT and CDR2 SNEGSKA (reference sequence). The chain's CDR3 is CSARGFAGPMNSPLHF. CDR3 sequence (DNA): TGCAGTGCTAGGGGTTTCGCGGGACCGATGAATTCACCCCTCCACTTT.

The V gene is TRBV27, the J gene TRBJ2-7; 8 nucleotides match TRBD1. There are 15 residues in the CDR3. Germline CDR1 MNHEY, CDR2 SMNVEV (reference sequence). After removal of 5 bases from V and 3 bases from J, the junction contained 9 bases not matched to a gene. In DNA, the CDR3 is TGTGCCAGCAGTCCCGGACAGGGCCGCATCTACGAGCAGTACTTC. As protein: CASSPGQGRIYEQYF.

V gene TRBV10-3 combines with J gene TRBJ1-1; D remains ambiguous. Germline V gives CDR1 ENHRY, CDR2 SYGVKD. This CDR3 region has 13 residues. Trimming left V 8 bases short and J 6 bases short, with 16 bases between. The CDR3 reads CAISRQVLAEAFF. In DNA form, the CDR3 reads TGTGCCATCTCTCGCCAGGTCTTGGCTGAAGCTTTCTTT.

This chain joins TRBV5-1 and TRBJ2-7, with TRBD1 identical over 7 bases. Germline V gene data show CDR1 as SGHRS and CDR2 as YFSETQ. Germline trimming cut 3 bases from V and 6 bases from J; bases unmatched to any gene: 15. The CDR3 is made up of 16 amino acids. The CDR3 sequence: CASSSTGEAVTGEQYF. DNA for the CDR3: TGCGCCAGCAGCTCTACAGGGGAAGCGGTTACCGGCGAGCAGTACTTC.

V and J are TRBV5-1 and TRBJ2-7; D is uncertain. The CDR3 contains 13 residues. Germline CDR1 reads SGHRS; CDR2 reads YFSETQ. V lost 0 bases to trimming and J lost 5 bases, with 9 bases between them. CDR3 in amino acids: CASSLDQRNEQYF. CDR3 sequence (DNA): TGCGCCAGCAGCTTGGATCAGCGCAACGAGCAGTACTTC.